Shown below are 14 T cell receptor beta chains from a single sample sequenced in a study of blood T cell repertoires in COVID-19. TCRdb keeps only in-frame clones here, not all; method: immunoSEQ multiplex PCR. The profile shows 200,000 to 250,000 clones, approximately 87% of them singletons. Sequenced sample: peripheral blood. The receptors were sampled from a man aged 55-75 years with acute or convalescent COVID-19.

This rearrangement joins TRBV12-3 or TRBV12-4 to TRBJ2-3; no firm D call. The CDR3 runs 13 residues. Between the trimmed V and J ends, which lost 3 bases and 3 bases, there was a span of 7 bases. CDR3 sequence: CASSFAATDTQYF. The CDR3 coding sequence is TGTGCCAGCAGTTTTGCGGCAACAGATACGCAGTATTTT.

This clone was seen only once. This rearrangement joins TRBV3-1 (or the pseudogene TRBV3-2) to TRBJ2-7; possibly TRBD1 for D (5 bases). The CDR3 has 14 residues. Trimming shortened V by 4 bases and J by 0 bases, and 10 bases separated the two germline ends. Germline assignment: CDR1 LGHDT and CDR2 YNNKEL (reference sequence). Written as DNA, the CDR3 is TGTGCCAGCAGCCCGTCTGGGGCCTCCTACGAGCAGTACTTC. Protein product: CASSPSGASYEQYF.

This clone was observed a few times. The J gene is TRBJ1-5, the V gene TRBV6-5, with D possibly matching TRBD1 (6 bases). Per germline, CDR1 MNHEY and CDR2 SVGAGI. V lost 6 bases and J lost 4, with 16 bases in between. The CDR3 has 15 amino acids. The chain's CDR3 is CASSRDKILNQPQHF. CDR3 DNA: TGTGCCAGCAGCAGGGACAAGATCCTTAATCAGCCCCAGCATTTT.

Written as DNA, the CDR3 is TGTGCCAGCAGCGTAGGGTATGGCTACAGGGACACTGAAGCTTTCTTT. Its protein product is CASSVGYGYRDTEAFF. The chain is built from TRBV9 and TRBJ1-1; tentatively, D is TRBD1 (6 bases). The germline gives CDR1 SGDLS, CDR2 YYNGEE. The CDR3 runs to 16 residues. Trimming stripped 0 bases from V and 3 bases from J, with 15 bases between.

V and J are TRBV24-1 and TRBJ2-2; TRBD2 matches at 7 bases. Germline lookup yields CDR1 KGHDR and CDR2 SFDVKD. Trimming cost V 9 bases and J 4 bases; bases outside gene matches: 4. CDR3 length: 13 amino acids. This CDR3 reads CATGGVVTGELFF. In nucleotides, the CDR3 is TGTGCCACCGGGGGGGTTGTCACCGGGGAGCTGTTTTTT.

V is TRBV7-6 and J is TRBJ1-4, with TRBD1 as a possible D gene (6 bases). Trimming removed 5 bases at V and 7 bases at J, with 14 bases between. The CDR3 has 14 amino acids. Germline V gene lookup returns CDR1 SGHVS and CDR2 FNYEAQ. The CDR3 region has the DNA TGTGCCAGCAGCCGAACAGGGCCCGCTGAAAAACTGTTTTTT. Translation gives CASSRTGPAEKLFF. Full variable domain (missing parts from reference TRBV7-6 and TRBJ1-4): GAGVSQSPRYKVTKRGQDVALRCDPISGHVSLYWYRQALGQGPEFLTYFNYEAQQDKSGLPNDRFSAERPEGSISTLTIQRTEQRDSAMYRCASSRTGPAEKLFFGSGTQLSVL.

V gene TRBV18 combines with J gene TRBJ2-7; perhaps TRBD1 as D (6 bases). CDR1 is KGHSH and CDR2 is LQKENI in the germline V gene. V was clipped by 3 bases and J by 4 bases, with 13 bases between them. This CDR3 spans 14 amino acids. CDR3 sequence: CASSPRDKLYEQYF. For the CDR3, the DNA is TGTGCCAGCTCACCCCGGGACAAGCTATACGAGCAGTACTTC.

The genes are TRBV19 and TRBJ1-5, with TRBD1 matching over 8 bases. The CDR3 loop spans 16 amino acids. The germline V gene has CDR1 LNHDA and CDR2 SQIVND (reference sequence). V was pared by 5 bases and J by 1 base, with 7 bases of the junction left unmatched. CDR3 loop: CASSPRTGMSNQPQHF. DNA for the CDR3: TGTGCCAGTAGTCCCCGGACAGGGATGAGCAATCAGCCCCAGCATTTT.

J is TRBJ1-6 and V is TRBV5-8; D is possibly TRBD1 (6 bases). V lost 4 bases, J lost 7 bases, and 15 bases lay in between. Germline V lookup: CDR1 SGHTS, CDR2 YDEGEE. The CDR3 sequence is 15 residues long. The CDR3 loop reads CASSPTGSGNSPLHF. The CDR3 region has the DNA TGTGCCAGCAGCCCCACAGGGTCGGGGAATTCACCCCTCCACTTT.

The rearrangement links TRBV30 to TRBJ2-3; D possibly corresponds to TRBD1 (5 bases). Trimming took off 7 bases at V and 2 bases at J, with 16 bases between the two ends. Germline V gene lookup returns CDR1 GTSNPN and CDR2 SVGIG (reference sequence). This CDR3 has 14 residues. The CDR3 here is CAYDREHHTDTQYF. The CDR3 DNA reads TGTGCCTACGACAGAGAACATCACACAGATACGCAGTATTTT. The full variable domain, in which reference TRBV30 and TRBJ2-3 provide the parts outside the CDR3, is SQTIHQWPATLVQPVGSPLSLECTVEGTSNPNLYWYRQAAGRGLQLLFYSVGIGQISSEVPQNLSASRPQDRQFILSSKKLLLSDSGFYLCAYDREHHTDTQYFGPGTRLTVL.

This clone was counted only a few times. The chain couples TRBV19 to TRBJ1-4; D perhaps matches TRBD1 (6 bases). The CDR3 is 13 residues long. The ends were cut back, 4 bases at V and 5 bases at J, with 8 bases in the middle. CDR1 is LNHDA and CDR2 is SQIVND in the germline V gene (reference sequence). The CDR3 DNA reads TGTGCCAGTAGTAACACAGGGAATGAAAAACTGTTTTTT. This encodes CASSNTGNEKLFF.

The chain couples TRBV28 to TRBJ1-2; D gene uncertain. In germline, CDR1 is MDHEN, CDR2 SYDVKM. The CDR3 has 14 amino acids. The V end was cut by 3 bases, the J end by 8 bases, with 16 bases between. As DNA, the CDR3 is TGTGCCAGCAGTTTGAACGGGATTAGGGAAGGCTACACCTTC. As protein: CASSLNGIREGYTF.

The rearrangement joins TRBV9 to TRBJ2-1; D might be TRBD1 (6 bases). The CDR3 has 14 residues. Germline lookup yields CDR1 SGDLS and CDR2 YYNGEE. Trimming removed 0 bases at V and 9 bases at J, with 13 bases between. The CDR3 nucleotides are TGTGCCAGCAGCGTAGTGACAGGACCGGGTGAGCAGTTCTTC. Translated: CASSVVTGPGEQFF.

This clone has a single count. V is TRBV18 and J is TRBJ1-5; D may be TRBD1 (6 bases). Germline CDR1 KGHSH, CDR2 LQKENI. V was trimmed by 3 bases and J by 0 bases, leaving 27 bases between them. CDR3 length equals 21 residues. The CDR3: CASSPKLPTGTTPYSNQPQHF. The CDR3 DNA reads as TGTGCCAGCTCACCTAAACTACCCACAGGGACTACCCCGTATAGCAATCAGCCCCAGCATTTT. Supplemented by reference TRBV18 and TRBJ1-5, the full variable domain reads NAGVMQNPRHLVRRRGQEARLRCSPMKGHSHVYWYRQLPEEGLKFMVYLQKENIIDESGMPKERFSAEFPKEGPSILRIQQVVRGDSAAYFCASSPKLPTGTTPYSNQPQHFGDGTRLSIL.